This entry lists 27 T cell receptor beta chains sequenced from one sample in a study of a mutant IDH1 vaccine in newly diagnosed glioma. For these TCRs, the target antigens are not known. Time point in this sample: week 5, during vaccination. Alongside topical imiquimod, each dose of vaccine comprised 300 ug of mutant IDH1 20-mer peptide. Sequenced by immunoSEQ multiplex PCR; TCRdb stores in-frame clones only, minus some. The sample yields 60,000 or so clones, about 80% seen once. The sample here was PBMCs, taken from a glioma patient whose treatment included an IDH1 peptide vaccine. All receptors come from a woman younger than 30 with glioma. Some clones in this sample may be carry-over from other donors' samples.

This chain connects TRBV7-2 to TRBJ2-4, with D perhaps matching TRBD1 or TRBD2 (6 bases each). With 5 bases removed from V and 2 bases from J, the gap between germline ends came to 16 bases. The germline CDR1 and CDR2 sequences are SGHTA and FQGNSA. This CDR3 region has 16 residues. The CDR3 coding sequence is TGTGCCAGCAGCCAATCCTTGGGGGGCACCAAAAACATTCAGTACTTC. Its translation is CASSQSLGGTKNIQYF.

Concerning this clone itself: A much larger clone lies one base from this, so it may be a read error. The V call is TRBV30, the J call TRBJ1-4; 8 nucleotides agree with TRBD1. Germline V lookup: CDR1 GTSNPN, CDR2 SVGIG (reference sequence). The length of the CDR3 is 12 residues. In DNA form, the CDR3 reads TGTGCCTTCCAGGGGGCGCAGGAAAAACTGGTTTTT. It encodes CAFQGAQEKLVF.

V gene TRBV7-8 combines with J gene TRBJ1-2; 10 bases map to TRBD1. CDR1 and CDR2 (germline): SGHVS, FQNEAQ. The junction had 7 bases not matched to a gene; V was cut back by 4 bases and J by 5 bases. The CDR3 totals 15 residues. DNA for the CDR3: TGTGCCAGCAGCTCGAAAGGGACAGGGGATTATGGCTACACCTTC. It is translated as CASSSKGTGDYGYTF.

V and J are TRBV9 and TRBJ2-1; D ambiguous. The germline CDR1 and CDR2 sequences are SGDLS and YYNGEE. This CDR3 comprises 11 residues. Trimming took 0 bases from V and 9 from J, leaving 4 bases between them. CDR3: CASSVDGEQFF. The CDR3 DNA follows: TGTGCCAGCAGCGTAGATGGTGAGCAGTTCTTC.

The chain combines TRBV10-3 with TRBJ2-1; unclear D gene. Per the germline V gene, CDR1 is ENHRY and CDR2 is SYGVKD. The V end was cut by 3 bases, the J end by 8 bases, with 8 bases between. CDR3 length equals 12 residues. In DNA, the CDR3 is TGTGCCATCAGTGAAGTTGGCTATGAGCAGTTCTTC. Its protein is CAISEVGYEQFF.

This rearrangement joins TRBV7-8 to TRBJ1-2; TRBD1 matches at 11 bases. The germline V gene has CDR1 SGHVS and CDR2 FQNEAQ. J lost 9 bases, V lost 2 bases, and 8 bases had no gene match. CDR3 length equals 15 residues. CDR3 nucleotide sequence: TGTGCCAGCAGCTTAACGGCGGGACAGGGGGTTCGCTACACCTTC. It translates to CASSLTAGQGVRYTF.

The gene calls are TRBV6-1 and TRBJ2-7; the match to TRBD2 covers 7 bases. Germline trimming cut 3 bases from V and 4 bases from J; bases unmatched to any gene: 0. CDR1 and CDR2 from the germline V gene are MNHNS and SASEGT. The CDR3 length is 12 residues. The CDR3 is CASSEGGYEQYF. The CDR3 nucleotides read TGTGCCAGCAGTGAGGGAGGGTACGAGCAGTACTTC.

This chain connects TRBV27 to TRBJ1-2; the D is unclear. CDR3 length equals 14 residues. The V end was cut by 0 bases, the J end by 8 bases, with 13 bases between. The germline V gene has CDR1 MNHEY and CDR2 SMNVEV (reference sequence). CDR3 in DNA: TGTGCCAGCAGTTTATCGGTCCCAGCGAGGGGCTACACCTTC. It encodes CASSLSVPARGYTF.

The chain carries TRBV11-2 and TRBJ2-1, with 9 nucleotides matching TRBD2. Looked up from germline, CDR1 is SGHAT and CDR2 is FQNNGV. This CDR3 has 14 amino acids. Trimming took 2 bases from V and 8 from J; bases not matched to a gene: 4. In DNA form, the CDR3 reads TGTGCCAGCAGCTTAAGCGGGAGGCGTGATGAGCAGTTCTTC. Residues: CASSLSGRRDEQFF.

The CDR3 DNA follows: TGTGCCAGCAGCTTCCAGGGAGGGCAGGCCGGGGAGCTGTTTTTT. This encodes CASSFQGGQAGELFF. J is TRBJ2-2 and V is TRBV5-4; 7 bases are a match to TRBD2. Germline V CDR1 and CDR2: SGHNT, YYREEE (reference sequence). This CDR3 has 15 residues. Losses at the gene ends were 2 bases for V and 6 bases for J; bases not matched to a gene: 7. The full variable domain, completed using reference TRBV5-4 and TRBJ2-2, is ETGVTQSPTHLIKTRGQQVTLRCSSQSGHNTVSWYQQALGQGPQFIFQYYREEENGRGNFPPRFSGLQFPNYSSELNVNALELDDSALYLCASSFQGGQAGELFFGEGSRLTVL.

This clone was seen a handful of times. The J gene is TRBJ1-1, the V gene TRBV21-1. TRBV21-1 is a known pseudogene. The CDR3 spans 15 residues. CDR3 protein: CASSKKRGKGTEAFF. CDR3 sequence (DNA): TGTGCCAGCAGCAAAAAGAGGGGAAAGGGGACTGAAGCTTTCTTT.

The rearrangement links TRBV15 to TRBJ2-2, with D hard to call. V was pared by 0 bases and J by 1 base, with 6 bases between. The CDR3 is 15 amino acids. Per the germline V gene, CDR1 is LNHNV and CDR2 is YYDKDF (reference sequence). The CDR3 nucleotides are TGTGCCACCAGCAGAGATAGGTGGAACACCGGGGAGCTGTTTTTT. Amino acid sequence: CATSRDRWNTGELFF.

This clone was seen a single time. This chain uses TRBV25-1 with TRBJ1-1; 7 bases are shared with TRBD1. The CDR3 spans 14 residues. Trimming removed 1 base from V and 6 bases from J; junction bases left unmatched: 5. Germline values: CDR1 MGHDK, CDR2 SYGVNS. The CDR3 reads CASSELGGSAEAFF. CDR3 nucleotide sequence: TGTGCCAGCAGTGAATTAGGGGGCAGCGCTGAAGCTTTCTTT.

The chain recombines TRBV6-1 with TRBJ2-7; TRBD1 or TRBD2 may be the D gene (5 bases each). This CDR3 region has 14 residues. The germline V gene has CDR1 MNHNS and CDR2 SASEGT. Trimming took off 2 bases at V and 4 bases at J, with 12 bases between the two ends. CDR3 sequence (DNA): TGTGCCAGCAGTGAATTGGGGGACGTATACGAGCAGTACTTC. It codes for CASSELGDVYEQYF.

This clone came up a few times. The chain recombines TRBV6-5 with TRBJ1-1; D ambiguous. The CDR3 is 13 amino acids. The V end lost 6 bases, the J end lost 4 bases, and 12 bases lay between the germline ends. CDR1 and CDR2 (germline): MNHEY, SVGAGI. The CDR3 DNA sequence: TGTGCCAGCAGGCACAGAGATATCACTGAAGCTTTCTTT. Residues: CASRHRDITEAFF.

The genes are TRBV4-2 and TRBJ2-5; TRBD2 aligns across 8 bases. The CDR3 covers 15 residues. With 0 bases clipped from V and 0 bases from J, the junction kept 0 bases outside the gene matches. Germline CDR1 and CDR2: LGHNA and YNFKEQ. The CDR3 spells CASSQERGDQETQYF. The CDR3 DNA reads TGTGCCAGCAGCCAAGAGCGGGGGGACCAAGAGACCCAGTACTTC.

The chain carries TRBV2 and TRBJ2-7; 7 bases fit TRBD1. The V gene end was trimmed by 4 bases and the J gene end by 4 bases; junction bases not matched to a gene: 7. The length of the CDR3 is 14 residues. Germline V gene sequence: CDR1 SNHLY, CDR2 FYNNEI. The CDR3: CASSGTGQAYEQYF. The DNA of the CDR3 is TGTGCCAGCAGTGGGACCGGACAGGCGTACGAGCAGTACTTC.

This clone appeared a few times. V is TRBV7-9 and J is TRBJ2-3; 7 bases match TRBD1. V trimming: 4 bases; J trimming: 1 base; junction bases outside the gene matches: 2. Germline V CDR1 and CDR2: SEHNR, FQNEAQ (reference sequence). The CDR3 loop spans 14 amino acids. The CDR3 spells CASSSGTGTDTQYF. The CDR3 DNA is TGTGCCAGCAGCTCCGGGACAGGCACAGATACGCAGTATTTT.

V is TRBV5-1 and J is TRBJ2-5, with 7 bases matching TRBD2. Germline CDR1 is SGHRS and CDR2 is YFSETQ. The CDR3 has 17 amino acids. J was trimmed by 0 bases and V by 1 base; bases with no gene match: 9. CDR3 in amino acids: CASSLTKTSINQETQYF. DNA of the CDR3: TGCGCCAGCAGCTTGACTAAGACTAGCATAAACCAAGAGACCCAGTACTTC.

V is TRBV5-5 and J is TRBJ1-5, with D tentatively TRBD1 (5 bases). Per the germline V gene, CDR1 is SGHKS and CDR2 is YYEKEE (reference sequence). This CDR3 comprises 14 residues. The germline V and J ends were trimmed by 4 bases and 6 bases, with 14 bases remaining between them. CDR3 sequence: CASSPGGLGQPQHF. The CDR3 bases are TGTGCCAGCAGCCCCGGGGGACTGGGTCAGCCCCAGCATTTT.

This clone was picked up one time. The gene calls are TRBV7-9 and TRBJ2-7; D tentatively reads TRBD1 or TRBD2 (5 bases each). The CDR3 extends over 16 amino acids. Germline CDR1 reads SEHNR; CDR2 reads FQNEAQ (reference sequence). V gave up 6 bases and J gave up 3 bases, with 21 bases separating them. DNA for the CDR3: TGTGCCAGCAGTCCTCCCATTTCGGGACCGAGCTACGAGCAGTACTTC. This gives the protein CASSPPISGPSYEQYF.

The chain has TRBV27 and TRBJ2-3; possible D gene TRBD1, 6 bases. This CDR3 has 15 residues. Trimming stripped 5 bases from V and 0 bases from J, with 12 bases between. Germline V lookup: CDR1 MNHEY, CDR2 SMNVEV (reference sequence). The chain's CDR3 is CASSPRRGSTDTQYF. Here the CDR3 DNA reads TGTGCCAGCAGTCCTCGAAGGGGGAGCACAGATACGCAGTATTTT.

The rearrangement joins TRBV5-1 to TRBJ2-7; D is undetermined. The CDR3 length is 14 residues. Germline V CDR1 and CDR2: SGHRS, YFSETQ. Trimming shortened V by 0 bases and J by 7 bases, and 14 bases separated the two germline ends. CDR3: CASSLGSQFGEQYF. For the CDR3, the DNA is TGCGCCAGCAGCTTGGGTTCTCAGTTTGGGGAGCAGTACTTC.

The rearrangement uses TRBV9 and TRBJ1-3, with D hard to call. Germline V gene lookup returns CDR1 SGDLS and CDR2 YYNGEE. This CDR3 region has 17 residues. V lost 0 bases and J 1 base, leaving 14 bases between the germline ends. Here the CDR3 reads CASSVAGQILSGNTIYF. The CDR3 region has the DNA TGTGCCAGCAGCGTAGCTGGCCAGATATTATCTGGAAACACCATATATTTT.

In this sample, this clone turned up a few times. The rearrangement uses TRBV5-1 and TRBJ1-1, with no clear D. This CDR3 contains 13 residues. V was shortened by 4 bases and J by 0 bases, with 7 bases between the two germline ends. CDR1 and CDR2 (germline): SGHRS, YFSETQ. The CDR3 region is CASSPDMNTEAFF. The CDR3 nucleotides are TGCGCCAGCAGCCCAGATATGAACACTGAAGCTTTCTTT.

The V gene is TRBV11-1, the J gene TRBJ1-3; weak D call: TRBD1 (5 bases). This CDR3 spans 17 amino acids. Germline lookup yields CDR1 SGHAT and CDR2 FQDESV (reference sequence). The V and J ends lost 5 bases and 0 bases respectively, with 17 bases between them. CDR3 nucleotide sequence: TGTGCCAGCAGCCACGAGTTCGGACAAATCTCTGGAAACACCATATATTTT. Translated: CASSHEFGQISGNTIYF.

The rearrangement joins TRBV25-1 to TRBJ2-5; D possibly uses TRBD1 or TRBD2 (6 bases each). Trimming took off 2 bases at V and 5 bases at J, with 15 bases between the two ends. The CDR3 runs to 15 residues. Germline values: CDR1 MGHDK, CDR2 SYGVNS. CDR3 sequence reads: CASSEKGEDAETQYF. CDR3 DNA: TGTGCCAGCAGTGAAAAGGGGGAGGACGCCGAGACCCAGTACTTC. Supplemented by reference TRBV25-1 and TRBJ2-5, the full variable domain reads EADIYQTPRYLVIGTGKKITLECSQTMGHDKMYWYQQDPGMELHLIHYSYGVNSTEKGDLSSESTVSRIRTEHFPLTLESARPSHTSQYLCASSEKGEDAETQYFGPGTRLLVL.